The text below deals with one T cell receptor (beta chain). Its specificity is unknown. Repertoires were generated with immunoSEQ multiplex PCR, while TCRdb's copy carries only in-frame clones and drops some. There are some 150,000 clones in the sample; 70% to 90% occur only once, and about 3.1% lies in the top ten. This CDR3 contains 15 residues. Germline-derived CDR1 and CDR2 are SGHRS and YFSETQ. Trimming took 4 bases from V and 5 from J, leaving 18 bases between them. This sample was taken from a study of cytomegalovirus exposure and HLA in healthy donors. Study-wide results and limits: The study flagged roughly 160 TCR beta chains as cytomegalovirus-associated. Three chains linked to CMV were shown in vitro to be specific for CMV antigens.

The chain employs TRBV5-1 and TRBJ2-5, with D possibly matching TRBD1 (6 bases). This clonotype was sampled from a woman in her late teens or twenties in good health and CMV-seropositive. Specimen: PBMCs. The CDR3 spells CASSAYTQGMETQYF. In nucleotides, the CDR3 is TGCGCCAGCAGCGCATATACACAGGGTATGGAGACCCAGTACTTC.